The T cell receptor beta chain under discussion was sequenced for a study of CD8+ T cells in alopecia areata. Study at large: Treatment of the treated patients consisted of oral tofacitinib, 5 to 10 mg twice daily. It was 6 to 18 months of tofacitinib, and then there were 6 months off drug. Study-wide results and limits: Scalp clonality and expanded CD8+ clones among the top 100 showed significant decreases with tofacitinib.

In each case, RNA was isolated and then reverse transcribed into cDNA as the sequencing template. Profiling relied on immunoSEQ multiplex PCR, and the TCRdb table lists in-frame clones only, not all of them. The sample includes more than 200,000 clones, over 40% seen only once; the top ten take roughly 2.8%. Regarding this clone: Its antigen is unidentified.

The treatment here: oral pan-JAK inhibitor, 5-10 mg twice daily. Germline CDR1 LNHDA, CDR2 SQIVND (reference sequence). With V trimmed by 8 bases and J by 2 bases, 6 bases remained unmatched. CDR3 length: 14 amino acids. The TCR sequence derives from a human donor with alopecia areata. The rearrangement joins TRBV19 to TRBJ1-5; 7 bases agree with TRBD1. The sequences come from CD4+ T cells sorted from blood, collected at approximately week 36, from a patient treated with tofacitinib. The CDR3 reads CASGRQGGNQPQHF. For the CDR3, the DNA is TGTGCCAGTGGACGACAGGGCGGCAATCAGCCCCAGCATTTT.